The source of this T cell receptor (beta chain) is a study of blood T cell repertoires in COVID-19. Turning to the study itself: COVID-19 samples collected from the United States, Italy and Spain covered acute and convalescent phases. PBMCs, B-cell-depleted T cells, or T cells provided the cDNA or gDNA that made up the material.

How the authors handled the data: For nucleated cells, counts were estimated from reference gene primer amplification. The protocol was immunoSEQ multiplex PCR, while the TCRdb copy is restricted to in-frame clones and leaves out a portion. Clonal size and the V and J genes are those of that table, whereas D and trimming came from the DNA. Of under 250,000 clones in the sample, about four fifths were seen once. In germline, CDR1 is SGHNT, CDR2 YYREEE (reference sequence). CDR3 length equals 13 residues. The V gene end was trimmed by 4 bases and the J gene end by 8 bases; junction bases not matched to a gene: 7.

Sequences were obtained from peripheral blood. V gene TRBV5-4 combines with J gene TRBJ1-1; 8 bases fit TRBD1. The sequence came from a woman aged 40 to 50 with active or convalescent COVID-19. The CDR3 region is CASSTGTGEEAFF. In DNA form, the CDR3 reads TGTGCCAGCAGCACCGGGACAGGCGAGGAAGCTTTCTTT.